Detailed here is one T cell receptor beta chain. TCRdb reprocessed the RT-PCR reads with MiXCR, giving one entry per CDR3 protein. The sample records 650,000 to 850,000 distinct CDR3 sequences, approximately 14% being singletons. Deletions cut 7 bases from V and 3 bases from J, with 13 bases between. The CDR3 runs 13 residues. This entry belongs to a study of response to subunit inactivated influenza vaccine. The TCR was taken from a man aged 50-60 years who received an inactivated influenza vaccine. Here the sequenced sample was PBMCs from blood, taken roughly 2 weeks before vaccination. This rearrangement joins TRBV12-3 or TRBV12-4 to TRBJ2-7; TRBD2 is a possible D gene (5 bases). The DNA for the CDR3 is TGTGCCAGCACAGAGACGGGATACTACGAGCAGTACTTC. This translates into CASTETGYYEQYF.